This TCR beta chain was captured by sequencing in a study of beta chain features in type 1 diabetes. Turning to the study itself: No patient-donor differences in age, gender, total cells or subset yield. The study examined around 99,000,000 sorted cells across all samples.

CDR3 length equals 18 residues. V gave up 2 bases and J gave up 5 bases; unmatched junction bases: 8. The germline V gene encodes CDR1 MGHRA and CDR2 YSYEKL. It was via CD45RO/CCR7/CD25/CD127/CD95/CD27 that CD4+ naive, central memory, regulatory and stem cell-like memory cells were sorted. Expressed TCRB transcripts were sequenced because the entire RNA isolate underwent reverse transcription. Assay used: immunoSEQ multiplex PCR; TCRdb lists only in-frame clones, some missing. The table has some 350,000 clones, around a tenth seen once. Note on this clone: Its specificity is unknown.

General study results and limits: Equally in patients and controls, PCR might preferentially amplify shorter templates. Across all four CD4+ subsets, people with type 1 diabetes showed modestly shorter TCRB CDR3s.

The chain recombines TRBV4-1 with TRBJ2-2, with 13 bases fitting TRBD2. This TCR was recovered from a man aged 25-45 years with type 1 diabetes. Sequenced: central memory CD4+ T cells from blood. CDR3: CASSQRTSGSKGTGELFF. The CDR3 DNA reads as TGCGCCAGCAGCCAACGGACTAGCGGGAGCAAAGGAACCGGGGAGCTGTTTTTT.